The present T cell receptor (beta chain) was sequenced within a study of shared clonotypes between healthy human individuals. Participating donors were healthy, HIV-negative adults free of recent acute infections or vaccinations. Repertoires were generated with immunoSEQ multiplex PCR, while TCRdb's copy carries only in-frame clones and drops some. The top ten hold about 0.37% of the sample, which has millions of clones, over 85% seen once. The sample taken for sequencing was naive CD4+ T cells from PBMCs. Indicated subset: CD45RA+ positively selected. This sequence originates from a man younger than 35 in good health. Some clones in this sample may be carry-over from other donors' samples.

CDR3 region: CASLGEETQYF. Here the CDR3 DNA reads TGTGCCAGCCTAGGGGAGGAGACCCAGTACTTC. J is TRBJ2-5 and V is TRBV2, with D perhaps assigned TRBD1 or TRBD2 (5 bases each). Germline values: CDR1 SNHLY, CDR2 FYNNEI. The CDR3 runs 11 residues. Trimming shortened V by 8 bases and J by 5 bases, and 9 bases separated the two germline ends.